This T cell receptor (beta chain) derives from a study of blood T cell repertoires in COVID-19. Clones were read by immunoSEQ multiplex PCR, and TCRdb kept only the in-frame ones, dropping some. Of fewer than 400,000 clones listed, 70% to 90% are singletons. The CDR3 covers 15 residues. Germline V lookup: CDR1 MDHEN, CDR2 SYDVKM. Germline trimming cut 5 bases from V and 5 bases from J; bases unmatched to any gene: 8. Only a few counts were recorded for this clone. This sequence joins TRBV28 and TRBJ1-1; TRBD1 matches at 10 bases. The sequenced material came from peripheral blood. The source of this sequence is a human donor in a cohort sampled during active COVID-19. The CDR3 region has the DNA TGTGCCAGCAGTAACAGACAGGGGGCGCATACTGAAGCTTTCTTT. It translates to CASSNRQGAHTEAFF.